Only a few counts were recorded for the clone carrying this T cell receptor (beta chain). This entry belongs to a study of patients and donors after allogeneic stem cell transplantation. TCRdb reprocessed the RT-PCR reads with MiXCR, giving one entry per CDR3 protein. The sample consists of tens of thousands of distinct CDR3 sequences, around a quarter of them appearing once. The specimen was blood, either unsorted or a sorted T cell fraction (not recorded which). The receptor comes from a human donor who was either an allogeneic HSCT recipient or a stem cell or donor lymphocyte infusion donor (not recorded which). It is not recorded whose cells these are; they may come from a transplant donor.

The CDR3 sequence: CASSQDRGDEKLFF. The CDR3 region has the DNA TGTGCCAGCAGCCAAGACAGGGGGGATGAAAAACTGTTTTTT. This chain joins TRBV12-3 or TRBV12-4 and TRBJ1-4, with 9 bases aligning to TRBD1. The CDR3 consists of 14 residues. The V gene end was trimmed by 6 bases and the J gene end by 6 bases; junction bases not matched to a gene: 5.